Below are 10 T cell receptor beta chains sequenced from a single sample in a study of T cells in localized non-small cell lung cancer. The repertoire was sequenced with immunoSEQ multiplex PCR; TCRdb's copy has only in-frame clones and lacks some. The table records fewer than 100,000 clones, more than 70% of them present only once. Sequencing was performed on peripheral blood, taken before any cancer treatment. Source of these receptors: a female donor aged 60 or older with stage I lung adenocarcinoma.

The sample holds a few counts of this clone. This sequence joins TRBV11-1 and TRBJ2-2, with D perhaps being TRBD1 or TRBD2 (5 bases each). The CDR3 sequence is 14 residues long. Per the germline V gene, CDR1 is SGHAT and CDR2 is FQDESV (reference sequence). V was trimmed by 3 bases and J by 6 bases, leaving 11 bases between them. For the CDR3, the DNA is TGTGCCAGCAGCTTTGGGGCGGGTCCCGGGGAGCTGTTTTTT. It translates to CASSFGAGPGELFF.

V and J are TRBV13 and TRBJ1-2; 9 bases agree with TRBD1. Germline lookup yields CDR1 PRHDT and CDR2 FYEKMQ (reference sequence). Losses at the gene ends were 0 bases for V and 5 bases for J; bases not matched to a gene: 7. The CDR3 extends over 16 amino acids. This CDR3 is CASSLGPRDRAYGYTF. The CDR3 DNA reads TGTGCCAGCAGCTTAGGCCCCCGGGACAGGGCTTATGGCTACACCTTC. The full variable domain, in which reference TRBV13 and TRBJ1-2 provide the parts outside the CDR3, is AAGVIQSPRHLIKEKRETATLKCYPIPRHDTVYWYQQGPGQDPQFLISFYEKMQSDKGSIPDRFSAQQFSDYHSELNMSSLELGDSALYFCASSLGPRDRAYGYTFGSGTRLTVV.

For the CDR3, the DNA is TGTGCCAGCAGCCAAGGTATGGGGAGATCACCCTACGAGCAGTACTTC. Protein product: CASSQGMGRSPYEQYF. This chain joins TRBV7-9 and TRBJ2-7; D perhaps matches TRBD2 (5 bases). Trimming removed 5 bases from V and 2 bases from J, with 19 bases in between. The germline CDR1 and CDR2 sequences are SEHNR and FQNEAQ (reference sequence). The CDR3 totals 16 residues.

The chain links TRBV28 to TRBJ1-1, with D uncertain. With 1 base removed from V and 0 bases from J, the gap between germline ends came to 6 bases. Germline CDR1 and CDR2: MDHEN and SYDVKM. CDR3 size: 14 residues. CDR3 sequence: CASSLSGLNTEAFF. As DNA, the CDR3 is TGTGCCAGCAGTTTATCTGGGCTGAACACTGAAGCTTTCTTT.

CDR3 loop: CSVEGTGTREQYF. The CDR3 region has the DNA TGCAGCGTTGAAGGGACAGGGACCCGCGAGCAGTACTTC. The rearrangement uses TRBV29-1 and TRBJ2-7; 8 bases are shared with TRBD1. The germline V gene encodes CDR1 SQVTM and CDR2 ANQGSEA. Losses at the gene ends were 1 base for V and 6 bases for J; bases not matched to a gene: 5. CDR3 length: 13 amino acids.

This chain connects TRBV6-5 to TRBJ1-2; no reliable D call. The CDR3 consists of 13 residues. Trimming took off 6 bases at V and 4 bases at J, with 12 bases between the two ends. The germline V gene has CDR1 MNHEY and CDR2 SVGAGI. The CDR3 sequence: CASSPRNLYGYTF. The CDR3 DNA follows: TGTGCCAGCAGCCCCAGGAACCTCTATGGCTACACCTTC.

This chain links TRBV7-8 with TRBJ2-1; unclear D gene. Germline values: CDR1 SGHVS, CDR2 FQNEAQ. V dropped 3 bases and J dropped 3 bases, with 9 bases sitting between them. This CDR3 comprises 14 residues. The CDR3 sequence is CASSLWQDYNEQFF. The CDR3 region has the DNA TGTGCCAGCAGCTTGTGGCAGGACTACAATGAGCAGTTCTTC.

This clone has just a few counts. The junction shows a germline mismatch at one end, possibly a read error. The rearrangement joins TRBV5-1 to TRBJ2-2; D remains ambiguous. The CDR3 consists of 14 residues. Looked up from germline, CDR1 is SGHRS and CDR2 is YFSETQ. The CDR3 nucleotides read TGCGCCAGCAGCAAAGGTTCGAAGACCGGGGAGCTGTTTTTT. The encoded protein is CASSKGSKTGELFF.

This chain links TRBV5-8 with TRBJ2-7; D not certain. The CDR3 is made up of 11 amino acids. V was pared by 4 bases and J by 0 bases, with 2 bases between. Germline V CDR1 and CDR2: SGHTS, YDEGEE. The CDR3 nucleotides read TGTGCCAGCAGCGCCTCCTACGAGCAGTACTTC. It is translated as CASSASYEQYF.

This rearrangement joins TRBV19 to TRBJ2-1, with D possibly matching TRBD1 (5 bases). The V gene lost 4 bases and the J gene lost 0 bases, with 10 bases spanning the gap. Germline V CDR1 and CDR2: LNHDA, SQIVND (reference sequence). The CDR3 length is 15 residues. The CDR3 DNA follows: TGTGCCAGTAGTAAGGGGAAAAGCTCCTACAATGAGCAGTTCTTC. This sequence encodes CASSKGKSSYNEQFF.